This T cell receptor (beta chain) derives from a study of shared clonotypes between healthy human individuals. Details on this clone: The antigen remains unidentified.

Germline CDR1 is KGHSH and CDR2 is LQKENI. The CDR3 totals 14 residues. V lost 3 bases, J lost 0 bases, and 7 bases lay in between. TCRdb's table, derived via immunoSEQ multiplex PCR, lists solely in-frame clones and lacks some. The sample holds roughly 640,000 clones, less than 85% seen once. Regarding the study as a whole: Measured sharing among donors was expected to vary with sequencing depth. What rarefaction showed was incomplete sorted-subset sequencing despite large depth.

The chain carries TRBV18 and TRBJ2-3; D is unresolved. Source material: memory CD4+ T cells sorted from blood. Subset denoted: CD45RA-negative fraction. The clonotype was recovered from a woman aged 25-40 years in good health. The CDR3: CASSPQDSTDTQYF. CDR3 sequence (DNA): TGTGCCAGCTCACCTCAAGACAGCACAGATACGCAGTATTTT.